Each of the 29 T cell receptor beta chains below was sequenced from the same sample in a study of identifying expanded T cells in peripheral blood. Sequencing was performed with immunoSEQ multiplex PCR; in TCRdb, only in-frame clones are kept and a portion is missing. The sample carries fewer than 60,000 clones, around 82% recorded once. Input material: blood. The receptors were gathered from a person aged 18 to 70 in good health.

This sequence joins TRBV5-6 and TRBJ1-3; 8 bases line up with TRBD1. J was trimmed by 3 bases and V by 7 bases; bases with no gene match: 3. This CDR3 region has 13 residues. Germline values: CDR1 SGHDT, CDR2 YYEEEE. CDR3 in DNA: TGTGCCAGCGGACAGGGTCATGGAAACACCATATATTTT. The encoded protein is CASGQGHGNTIYF.

This clone was picked up one time. The chain joins TRBV11-2 to TRBJ2-6, with D possibly being TRBD2 (5 bases). Per the germline V gene, CDR1 is SGHAT and CDR2 is FQNNGV. The CDR3 sequence is 15 residues long. V was clipped by 0 bases and J by 12 bases, with 15 bases between them. CDR3 sequence (DNA): TGTGCCAGCAGCTTAGATATTACGGGATCTAGCGTCCTGACTTTC. Translated: CASSLDITGSSVLTF.

V and J are TRBV5-1 and TRBJ2-1, with 11 bases identical to TRBD2. CDR1 and CDR2 from the germline V gene are SGHRS and YFSETQ. The CDR3 sequence is 14 residues long. V lost 4 bases to trimming and J lost 12 bases; unmatched junction nucleotides: 9. The CDR3 nucleotides are TGCGCCAGCAGCGGTAGCGGGGGGGCTTATATGCAGTTCTTC. Translating gives CASSGSGGAYMQFF.

The chain links TRBV11-2 to TRBJ1-4, with D perhaps matching TRBD1 (5 bases). The CDR3 runs to 15 residues. The V end was cut by 5 bases, the J end by 4 bases, with 14 bases between. Germline V gene sequence: CDR1 SGHAT, CDR2 FQNNGV. CDR3 loop: CASSTRDGRNEKLFF. CDR3 DNA sequence: TGTGCCAGCAGCACCCGGGACGGACGTAATGAAAAACTGTTTTTT. Combining the CDR3 with reference TRBV11-2 and TRBJ1-4 gives the whole variable domain EAGVAQSPRYKIIEKRQSVAFWCNPISGHATLYWYQQILGQGPKLLIQFQNNGVVDDSQLPKDRFSAERLKGVDSTLKIQPAKLEDSAVYLCASSTRDGRNEKLFFGSGTQLSVL.

This chain uses TRBV7-2 with TRBJ1-1; D gene ambiguous. The ends were cut back, 6 bases at V and 3 bases at J, with 8 bases in the middle. CDR1 and CDR2 (germline): SGHTA, FQGNSA. The CDR3 covers 12 residues. The CDR3 is CASRSPYTEAFF. The CDR3 DNA reads TGTGCCAGCAGGTCACCTTACACTGAAGCTTTCTTT.

The table lists this clone with a count of one. The rearrangement uses TRBV4-3 and TRBJ2-7; perhaps TRBD1 as D (6 bases). CDR3 length: 14 amino acids. Germline V gives CDR1 LGHNA, CDR2 YSLEER. Trimming took off 2 bases at V and 2 bases at J, with 10 bases between the two ends. The CDR3 here is CASSQSTGPYEQYF. CDR3 in DNA: TGCGCCAGCAGCCAATCGACAGGACCCTACGAGCAGTACTTC.

The chain uses TRBV27 and TRBJ2-7; tentative D call: TRBD2 (6 bases). This CDR3 is 17 amino acids long. The germline gives CDR1 MNHEY, CDR2 SMNVEV (reference sequence). V lost 8 bases and J 7 bases, leaving 30 bases between the germline ends. The CDR3 sequence: CASFPRAPWGDVGEQYF. The DNA for the CDR3 is TGTGCCAGCTTCCCCCGGGCACCTTGGGGGGATGTGGGGGAGCAGTACTTC.

This sequence joins TRBV10-3 and TRBJ1-1; D gene unclear. This CDR3 has 11 amino acids. Germline loops: CDR1 ENHRY, CDR2 SYGVKD. The V end lost 3 bases, the J end lost 13 bases, and 12 bases lay between the germline ends. The CDR3 region is CAISEGSDNFF. The CDR3 DNA is TGTGCCATCAGTGAAGGGTCAGATAATTTCTTT.

The CDR3 loop is CASSLGPGSGNTIYF. The CDR3 DNA reads TGTGCCAGCAGCTTAGGTCCAGGCTCTGGAAACACCATATATTTT. The rearrangement links TRBV11-2 to TRBJ1-3; the D is unclear. Trimming stripped 1 base from V and 0 bases from J, with 7 bases between. CDR1 SGHAT and CDR2 FQNNGV come from the germline V gene. The CDR3 has 15 residues.

V usage is TRBV11-2 and J usage is TRBJ2-2; 12 bases match TRBD2. V was clipped by 1 base and J by 0 bases; unmatched bases: 3. This CDR3 region has 18 residues. The germline gives CDR1 SGHAT, CDR2 FQNNGV. CDR3 region: CASSLGLAGASNTGELFF. The CDR3 DNA sequence: TGTGCCAGCAGCTTAGGACTAGCGGGAGCCTCGAACACCGGGGAGCTGTTTTTT.

V usage is TRBV27 and J usage is TRBJ2-7; TRBD1 or TRBD2 may be the D gene (6 bases each). The germline V gene encodes CDR1 MNHEY and CDR2 SMNVEV (reference sequence). The ends were cut back, 0 bases at V and 2 bases at J, with 11 bases in the middle. CDR3 length: 15 residues. CDR3: CASSLSKGGPYEQYF. As DNA, the CDR3 is TGTGCCAGCAGTTTATCAAAGGGGGGCCCCTACGAGCAGTACTTC.

The CDR3 nucleotides read TGTGCCAGCAGCTTTGGAAGGAGGAACACCGGGGAGCTGTTTTTT. Its protein is CASSFGRRNTGELFF. The chain recombines TRBV7-2 with TRBJ2-2; D is unresolved. V lost 3 bases to trimming and J lost 1 base, with 9 bases between them. CDR1 is SGHTA, CDR2 FQGNSA, per germline. The CDR3 sequence is 15 residues long.

This clone came up a few times. This sequence joins TRBV28 and TRBJ1-2; D is perhaps TRBD1 (5 bases). CDR3 length: 15 amino acids. V was clipped by 7 bases and J by 2 bases, with 17 bases between them. Germline values: CDR1 MDHEN, CDR2 SYDVKM. CDR3 DNA sequence: TGTGCCAGCACTGACGGGGGAGGAAAGAACTATGGCTACACCTTC. This codes for CASTDGGGKNYGYTF.

The V call is TRBV9, the J call TRBJ2-3; 7 bases agree with TRBD2. This CDR3 is built from 15 residues. V shed 4 bases, J shed 2 bases, and the junction held 7 bases outside the gene matches. Germline V gene lookup returns CDR1 SGDLS and CDR2 YYNGEE. CDR3 bases: TGTGCCAGCAGCTCCGACGGGACTATCACAGATACGCAGTATTTT. Translated: CASSSDGTITDTQYF.

This chain joins TRBV13 and TRBJ2-1; TRBD2 might be the D (6 bases). V dropped 0 bases and J dropped 8 bases, with 11 bases sitting between them. The germline gives CDR1 PRHDT, CDR2 FYEKMQ (reference sequence). The length of the CDR3 is 14 residues. Here the CDR3 DNA reads TGTGCCAGCAGCTTAGGGACTAGGGTCTATGAGCAGTTCTTC. It specifies CASSLGTRVYEQFF.

The rearrangement uses TRBV4-2 and TRBJ2-3, with 9 positions matching TRBD2. The CDR3 contains 14 residues. J was trimmed by 1 base and V by 4 bases; bases with no gene match: 0. The germline gives CDR1 LGHNA, CDR2 YNFKEQ. The CDR3 loop is CASSLAGGTDTQYF. The CDR3 DNA reads TGTGCCAGCAGCCTAGCGGGGGGCACAGATACGCAGTATTTT.

This clone has more than one count but fewer than ten. The J gene is TRBJ2-7, the V gene TRBV21-1; TRBD2, the table's D call, was not compared with the DNA. TRBV21-1 is deemed a pseudogene. The CDR3 length is 14 residues. Here the CDR3 reads CASSKRWEMVWQYF. For the CDR3, the DNA is TGTGCCAGCAGCAAAAGGTGGGAGATGGTGTGGCAGTACTTC.

The V and J genes are TRBV7-9 and TRBJ2-3; TRBD1 is a possible D gene (5 bases). Trimming stripped 5 bases from V and 5 bases from J, with 8 bases between. CDR3 size: 12 residues. The germline gives CDR1 SEHNR, CDR2 FQNEAQ (reference sequence). CDR3 protein: CASSPQGDTQYF. CDR3 DNA sequence: TGTGCCAGCAGCCCCCAGGGAGATACGCAGTATTTT.

The V gene is TRBV23-1, the J gene TRBJ2-4; D unresolved. TRBV23-1 is annotated as an ORF whose role is uncertain. The CDR3 totals 12 residues. The ends were cut back, 0 bases at V and 7 bases at J, with 4 bases in the middle. For the CDR3, the DNA is TGCGCCAGCAGTCAATCTTGGAACATTCAGTACTTC. It specifies CASSQSWNIQYF.

V gene TRBV15 combines with J gene TRBJ2-5; D may be TRBD2 (6 bases). Germline V gene sequence: CDR1 LNHNV, CDR2 YYDKDF (reference sequence). Trimming left V 0 bases short and J 4 bases short, with 9 bases between. The CDR3 is 14 residues long. CDR3 in DNA: TGTGCCACCAGCAGAGATCCAGCGGGAGAGACCCAGTACTTC. Amino acids: CATSRDPAGETQYF.

In this sample, this clone turned up once. The chain combines TRBV2 with TRBJ1-1, with D possibly matching TRBD1 (6 bases). Trimming took 8 bases from V and 0 from J, leaving 16 bases between them. CDR1 and CDR2 (germline): SNHLY, FYNNEI. The CDR3 extends over 15 amino acids. The CDR3 protein is CASLPTGRMNTEAFF. Here the CDR3 DNA reads TGTGCCAGCCTACCTACAGGGCGTATGAACACTGAAGCTTTCTTT.

The table lists this clone with a few counts. The CDR3 DNA sequence: TGTGCCATCAGGACAGTTACCTACGAGCAGTACTTC. Its protein product is CAIRTVTYEQYF. The rearrangement uses TRBV10-3 and TRBJ2-7; D perhaps matches TRBD1 (5 bases). V dropped 6 bases and J dropped 2 bases, with 8 bases sitting between them. CDR3 length: 12 residues. Germline CDR1 is ENHRY and CDR2 is SYGVKD.

The chain uses TRBV10-3 and TRBJ1-5; TRBD1 might be the D (5 bases). CDR1 and CDR2 from the germline V gene are ENHRY and SYGVKD. This CDR3 has 17 amino acids. Trimming stripped 2 bases from V and 5 bases from J, with 19 bases between. DNA for the CDR3: TGTGCCATCAGTGAGAGACAGCGTAGCCTTACGGATCAGCCCCAGCATTTT. Residues: CAISERQRSLTDQPQHF.

The chain is built from TRBV7-8 and TRBJ2-5, with TRBD1 matching 11 bases. The CDR3 covers 15 residues. V shed 5 bases and J 4 bases; nucleotides not matched to a gene: 6. CDR1 is SGHVS and CDR2 is FQNEAQ in the germline V gene. The CDR3 DNA reads TGTGCCAGCAGCATGGGACAGGGGGGCGGAGAGACCCAGTACTTC. This codes for CASSMGQGGGETQYF.

V usage is TRBV19 and J usage is TRBJ1-5; possibly TRBD1 for D (6 bases). The CDR3 totals 17 residues. The V and J ends lost 1 base and 2 bases respectively, with 15 bases between them. Germline V gives CDR1 LNHDA, CDR2 SQIVND (reference sequence). CDR3 sequence (DNA): TGTGCCAGTAGTATAGGTAGTAGGGGGGGCGGCAATCAGCCCCAGCATTTT. It codes for CASSIGSRGGGNQPQHF. Filled out from reference TRBV19 and TRBJ1-5, the complete variable domain reads DGGITQSPKYLFRKEGQNVTLSCEQNLNHDAMYWYRQDPGQGLRLIYYSQIVNDFQKGDIAEGYSVSREKKESFPLTVTSAQKNPTAFYLCASSIGSRGGGNQPQHFGDGTRLSIL.

V is TRBV5-1 and J is TRBJ2-3; 7 bases agree with TRBD1. After removal of 4 bases from V and 3 bases from J, the junction contained 5 bases not matched to a gene. The length of the CDR3 is 14 residues. Per the germline V gene, CDR1 is SGHRS and CDR2 is YFSETQ. The DNA for the CDR3 is TGCGCCAGCAGCCCGGACAGGAGGACAGATACGCAGTATTTT. Its translation: CASSPDRRTDTQYF.

This rearrangement joins TRBV5-4 to TRBJ2-2, with D hard to call. In germline, CDR1 is SGHNT, CDR2 YYREEE (reference sequence). V was pared by 0 bases and J by 2 bases, with 5 bases between. This CDR3 is built from 14 residues. The CDR3 DNA reads TGTGCCAGCAGCTTGGGGTTTAACACCGGGGAGCTGTTTTTT. This translates into CASSLGFNTGELFF.

This chain uses TRBV4-1 with TRBJ2-3; 8 bases fit TRBD2. The V segment lost 0 bases and the J segment 4 bases; nucleotides outside the gene matches: 6. The CDR3 length is 16 residues. Per the germline V gene, CDR1 is MGHRA and CDR2 is YSYEKL. CDR3 amino acids: CASSQDWLAGADTQYF. The DNA for the CDR3 is TGCGCCAGCAGCCAAGATTGGCTAGCGGGCGCAGATACGCAGTATTTT.

CDR3 region: CASSSGAVETQYF. CDR3 coding DNA: TGCGCCAGCAGCTCGGGGGCTGTCGAGACCCAGTACTTC. This chain links TRBV5-1 with TRBJ2-5; D tentatively reads TRBD1 or TRBD2 (6 bases each). Trimming left V 3 bases short and J 5 bases short, with 11 bases between. The CDR3 spans 13 residues. Germline V gene lookup returns CDR1 SGHRS and CDR2 YFSETQ.